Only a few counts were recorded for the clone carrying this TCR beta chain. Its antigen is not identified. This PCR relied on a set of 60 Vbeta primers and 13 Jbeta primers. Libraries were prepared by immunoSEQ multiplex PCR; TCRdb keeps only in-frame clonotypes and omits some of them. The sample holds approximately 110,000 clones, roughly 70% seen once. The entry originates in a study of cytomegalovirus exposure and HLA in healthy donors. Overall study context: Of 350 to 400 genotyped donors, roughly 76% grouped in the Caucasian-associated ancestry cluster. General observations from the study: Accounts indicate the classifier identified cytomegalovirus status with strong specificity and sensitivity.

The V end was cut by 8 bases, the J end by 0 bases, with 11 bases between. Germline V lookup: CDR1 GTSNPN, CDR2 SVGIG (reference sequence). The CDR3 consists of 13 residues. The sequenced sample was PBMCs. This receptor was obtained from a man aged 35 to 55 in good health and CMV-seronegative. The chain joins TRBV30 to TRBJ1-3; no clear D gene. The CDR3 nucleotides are TGTGCCCGGGGAGAGAGCTCTGGAAACACCATATATTTT. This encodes CARGESSGNTIYF.